These 24 T cell receptor beta chains share one sample of origin, sequenced in a study of PD-1 blockade in classical Hodgkin lymphoma. Every patient was affected by relapse after autologous stem cell transplantation, while exposure to brentuximab vedotin was not uniform. Assay: immunoSEQ multiplex PCR; the TCRdb copy retains only in-frame clones and omits some. The profile shows roughly 97,000 clones, roughly 88% of them singletons. The sequences come from peripheral blood mononuclear cells (PBMCs), collected at baseline. These receptors were obtained from a human donor with classical Hodgkin lymphoma.

This clone was detected only once. This chain links TRBV5-6 with TRBJ2-7, with D perhaps matching TRBD1 or TRBD2 (5 bases each). CDR1 is SGHDT and CDR2 is YYEEEE in the germline V gene. V was shortened by 2 bases and J by 6 bases, with 15 bases between the two germline ends. CDR3 length: 14 residues. In DNA, the CDR3 is TGTGCCAGCAGCTTCCCGGGACCCTCCCGCGAGCAGTACTTC. Translated: CASSFPGPSREQYF.

The CDR3 region is CAISVLAGSGSYEQYF. The CDR3 DNA reads as TGTGCCATCAGTGTACTAGCGGGCTCGGGCTCCTACGAGCAGTACTTC. J is TRBJ2-7 and V is TRBV10-3, with 9 nucleotides matching TRBD2. V was clipped by 4 bases and J by 0 bases; unmatched bases: 7. The CDR3 loop spans 16 amino acids. Germline V gene data show CDR1 as ENHRY and CDR2 as SYGVKD.

The chain employs TRBV19 and TRBJ1-5; D gene uncertain. The V gene lost 5 bases and the J gene lost 0 bases, with 5 bases spanning the gap. Germline V gene sequence: CDR1 LNHDA, CDR2 SQIVND (reference sequence). The CDR3 has 13 amino acids. The CDR3 is CASSPTSNQPQHF. The DNA of the CDR3 is TGTGCCAGTAGTCCAACTAGCAATCAGCCCCAGCATTTT.

This chain links TRBV10-3 with TRBJ2-7; D is perhaps TRBD2 (6 bases). The length of the CDR3 is 12 residues. The germline CDR1 and CDR2 sequences are ENHRY and SYGVKD. V dropped 6 bases and J dropped 6 bases, with 12 bases sitting between them. CDR3 amino acids: CAISWGVGEQYF. Here the CDR3 DNA reads TGTGCCATCAGCTGGGGGGTGGGCGAGCAGTACTTC.

This chain joins TRBV2 and TRBJ2-7, with TRBD2 identical over 9 bases. The CDR3 loop spans 13 amino acids. The germline V gene has CDR1 SNHLY and CDR2 FYNNEI. V lost 3 bases and J lost 4; bases outside the gene matches: 1. Here the CDR3 reads CASSDTSGYEQYF. The CDR3 nucleotides read TGTGCCAGCAGTGATACTAGCGGGTACGAGCAGTACTTC.

This rearrangement joins TRBV5-4 to TRBJ2-7, with 9 bases matching TRBD1. After removal of 1 base from V and 7 bases from J, the junction contained 12 bases not matched to a gene. This CDR3 is built from 16 residues. Per the germline V gene, CDR1 is SGHNT and CDR2 is YYREEE (reference sequence). The CDR3 sequence is CASSLSGTGSSREQYF. CDR3 DNA sequence: TGTGCCAGCAGCTTGTCTGGGACAGGGAGCTCGAGGGAGCAGTACTTC.

V and J are TRBV5-1 and TRBJ2-5; D remains ambiguous. Trimming took 4 bases from V and 0 from J, leaving 10 bases between them. Germline values: CDR1 SGHRS, CDR2 YFSETQ. The CDR3 spans 14 residues. The CDR3, as DNA: TGCGCCAGCAGCCTACAGAATTACCAAGAGACCCAGTACTTC. It codes for CASSLQNYQETQYF.

CDR3 bases: TGTGCCAGCAGTCAACAGGGGGTGGGTGAAAAACTGTTTTTT. This codes for CASSQQGVGEKLFF. This chain links TRBV6-5 with TRBJ1-4, with 8 bases lining up with TRBD1. The CDR3 covers 14 residues. Germline V gene data show CDR1 as MNHEY and CDR2 as SVGAGI. The trim removed 5 bases at V and 7 bases at J, leaving 6 bases unmatched.

V usage is TRBV7-6 and J usage is TRBJ2-1, with 8 bases fitting TRBD1. This CDR3 region has 15 residues. With 8 bases clipped from V and 6 bases from J, the junction kept 12 bases outside the gene matches. From germline, CDR1 is SGHVS and CDR2 FNYEAQ. CDR3 in amino acids: CASSVGQGAGNEQFF. DNA of the CDR3: TGTGCCAGCTCGGTTGGGCAGGGGGCCGGCAATGAGCAGTTCTTC.

The chain employs TRBV4-2 and TRBJ2-1; D tentatively fits TRBD1 or TRBD2 (5 bases each). V gave up 2 bases and J gave up 9 bases, with 11 bases separating them. Germline CDR1 LGHNA, CDR2 YNFKEQ. The CDR3 runs 13 residues. The CDR3 DNA reads TGTGCCAGCAGCCAAAGGGGTGGGGGTGAGCAGTTCTTC. Residues: CASSQRGGGEQFF.

The chain is built from TRBV11-3 and TRBJ2-1; D gene ambiguous. CDR1 is SGHNT and CDR2 is YENEEA in the germline V gene. The CDR3 has 15 amino acids. V lost 5 bases and J 0 bases, leaving 11 bases between the germline ends. CDR3 protein: CASSPAPASYNEQFF. DNA of the CDR3: TGTGCCAGCAGCCCGGCGCCTGCCTCCTACAATGAGCAGTTCTTC.

This rearrangement joins TRBV9 to TRBJ2-5, with 8 bases fitting TRBD2. The CDR3 consists of 16 residues. Germline V gene lookup returns CDR1 SGDLS and CDR2 YYNGEE. J was trimmed by 0 bases and V by 0 bases; bases with no gene match: 4. CDR3 amino acids: CASSVAGGQNQETQYF. CDR3 nucleotide sequence: TGTGCCAGCAGCGTAGCGGGGGGGCAGAACCAAGAGACCCAGTACTTC.

The chain couples TRBV19 to TRBJ2-7; D is perhaps TRBD2 (8 bases). Deletions cut 5 bases from V and 2 bases from J, with 19 bases between. The germline V gene has CDR1 LNHDA and CDR2 SQIVND (reference sequence). The CDR3 is 16 residues long. CDR3 nucleotides: TGTGCCAGTAGTCGAGGGGGCGCGGGGGGACCCTACGAGCAGTACTTC. Its protein product is CASSRGGAGGPYEQYF.

The chain employs TRBV14 and TRBJ1-1, with a weak D call TRBD1 (6 bases). This CDR3 is 13 amino acids long. The V and J ends lost 5 bases and 5 bases respectively, with 12 bases between them. Germline V lookup: CDR1 SGHDN, CDR2 FVKESK. The CDR3 DNA sequence: TGTGCCAGCAGCGATACAGGGAGGACTGAAGCTTTCTTT. It yields the protein CASSDTGRTEAFF.

This clone has a single count. This rearrangement joins TRBV6-5 to TRBJ1-1, with TRBD1 matching 7 bases. The trim removed 5 bases at V and 1 base at J, leaving 7 bases unmatched. Germline CDR1 is MNHEY and CDR2 is SVGAGI. The CDR3 extends over 15 amino acids. In DNA form, the CDR3 reads TGTGCCAGCAGTCGGCCAGGGGGGCAGAACACTGAAGCTTTCTTT. Protein product: CASSRPGGQNTEAFF.

The J gene is TRBJ2-1, the V gene TRBV6-5; unclear D gene. The CDR3 contains 11 residues. In germline, CDR1 is MNHEY, CDR2 SVGAGI. V lost 7 bases to trimming and J lost 7 bases, with 8 bases between them. The CDR3 DNA is TGTGCCAGCAATTCGTGGAATGAGCAGTTCTTC. This translates into CASNSWNEQFF.

This rearrangement joins TRBV6-4 to TRBJ1-1; D not resolved. Looked up from germline, CDR1 is MRHNA and CDR2 is SNTAGT. The CDR3 is 14 amino acids. With 0 bases removed from V and 1 base from J, the gap between germline ends came to 6 bases. The CDR3: CASSDSGRNTEAFF. The CDR3 region has the DNA TGTGCCAGCAGTGACTCCGGCCGGAACACTGAAGCTTTCTTT.

The CDR3 sequence: CASSQVGDYEQYF. CDR3 nucleotide sequence: TGTGCCAGCAGCCAAGTTGGCGACTACGAGCAGTACTTC. V is TRBV4-2 and J is TRBJ2-7; D remains unclear. The ends were cut back, 1 base at V and 3 bases at J, with 7 bases in the middle. The CDR3 sequence is 13 residues long. Germline CDR1 and CDR2: LGHNA and YNFKEQ.

The chain has TRBV2 and TRBJ2-1; TRBD2 matches 11 bases. The germline V gene encodes CDR1 SNHLY and CDR2 FYNNEI. This CDR3 comprises 15 residues. V dropped 6 bases and J dropped 8; count of bases not matched to a gene: 9. CDR3 in amino acids: CASSPTSGIWDEQFF. As DNA, the CDR3 is TGTGCCAGCAGCCCGACTAGCGGGATTTGGGATGAGCAGTTCTTC.

This clone has a single count. The chain joins TRBV6-1 to TRBJ2-3; TRBD1 aligns across 8 bases. CDR3 length: 14 amino acids. Germline CDR1 reads MNHNS; CDR2 reads SASEGT. V dropped 6 bases and J dropped 9; count of bases not matched to a gene: 11. CDR3 bases: TGTGCCAGCAGACGACCAGCAGGGGGCAAGACGCAGTATTTT. This sequence encodes CASRRPAGGKTQYF.

V is TRBV4-2 and J is TRBJ1-5; TRBD1 is a possible D gene (5 bases). Trimming removed 0 bases at V and 5 bases at J, with 8 bases between. CDR3 length: 14 amino acids. Germline CDR1 and CDR2: LGHNA and YNFKEQ. CDR3 loop: CASSQETGDQPQHF. CDR3 DNA sequence: TGTGCCAGCAGCCAAGAGACGGGGGATCAGCCCCAGCATTTT.

The chain joins TRBV6-5 to TRBJ2-7; 9 nucleotides line up with TRBD2. The CDR3 spans 15 residues. J gave up 2 bases and V 6 bases, and 8 bases lay outside the gene matches. Germline values: CDR1 MNHEY, CDR2 SVGAGI. The CDR3 coding sequence is TGTGCCAGCAGGGTTAGCGGGAGTCCCACCTACGAGCAGTACTTC. It encodes CASRVSGSPTYEQYF.

V and J are TRBV5-4 and TRBJ1-2; no definite D call. Germline loops: CDR1 SGHNT, CDR2 YYREEE (reference sequence). This CDR3 has 15 residues. The germline V and J ends were trimmed by 0 bases and 1 base, with 10 bases remaining between them. The CDR3 is CASSLEGVLNYGYTF. The CDR3 bases are TGTGCCAGCAGCTTGGAGGGAGTCCTTAACTATGGCTACACCTTC.

The CDR3 reads CASSRRGTGTSTDTQYF. The CDR3 bases are TGTGCCAGCAGCCGCCGGGGGACAGGGACTAGCACAGATACGCAGTATTTT. The chain uses TRBV7-3 and TRBJ2-3, with TRBD1 matching over 9 bases. Per the germline V gene, CDR1 is SGHTA and CDR2 is FQGTGA. The ends lost 5 bases at V and 0 bases at J; junction bases unmatched: 9. The CDR3 sequence is 17 residues long.